Included here is one TCR beta chain sequence, with context. Its antigen is unidentified. Data came from immunoSEQ multiplex PCR; TCRdb stores just in-frame clones and leaves some out. The sample has over a million clones, more than 60% seen once; the top ten hold nearly 1.5%. Naive CD4+ cells were CD45RA-selected; the remaining cells were memory. The V end lost 4 bases, the J end lost 5 bases, and 3 bases lay between the germline ends. The CDR3 loop spans 10 amino acids. From germline, CDR1 is WNHNN and CDR2 SYGVQD (reference sequence). The sample comes from a study of shared clonotypes between healthy human individuals. General study findings and limits: Naive subsets typically showed greater estimated richness than memory subsets.

This receptor was taken from a man between 18 and 35 years old in good health. The V and J genes are TRBV10-1 and TRBJ2-7; D uncertain. Sequencing input: memory CD4+ T cells sorted from blood. The sample's subset: CD45RA-negative fraction. The CDR3 loop is CASSVNEQYF. Written as DNA, the CDR3 is TGCGCCAGCAGTGTAAACGAGCAGTACTTC.